The rows below give T cell receptor beta chains drawn from one sample of a study of long-term antiretroviral therapy in people with HIV. Data came from immunoSEQ multiplex PCR; TCRdb stores just in-frame clones and leaves some out. The table has 15,000 or so clones, approximately 91% seen once. Sequencing used unsorted PBMCs, obtained 6.2 years after starting antiretroviral therapy. The receptors here all came from a man aged 40-49 years with HIV. Each CDR3 is given without its conserved first and last residue. D genes are given only for firm matches.

length	D	V	J	CDR3
11	-	TRBV5-1	TRBJ1-1	ASSLEKGLSAF
12	TRBD2	TRBV7-2	TRBJ2-7	ASSLPGLAYEQY
13	TRBD1	TRBV5-1	TRBJ2-1	ASSSRGTGHNEQF
15	TRBD1	TRBV5-4	TRBJ2-1	ASSLAFGTGDNNEQF
12	-	TRBV7-2	TRBJ2-7	ASSLKTGTYEQY
12	TRBD2	TRBV28	TRBJ2-1	ASKQEREYNEQF
12	TRBD2	TRBV2	TRBJ2-7	ASSPRTSGYEQY
12	-	TRBV15	TRBJ2-5	ATSRGETQETQY
10	TRBD1	TRBV2	TRBJ2-1	ASSPDRNEQF
14	-	TRBV30	TRBJ2-7	AWSVYGQRHTYEQY
14	TRBD2	TRBV5-4	TRBJ2-1	ASAGQQLTSGALQF
13	-	TRBV6-5	TRBJ2-7	ASSSGRIFSYEQY
14	TRBD2	TRBV11-2	TRBJ2-7	ASSLAGRESLDEQY
15	TRBD1	TRBV30	TRBJ2-6	AYFRDRAPRGANVLT
12	-	TRBV5-1	TRBJ2-1	ASSLQGSYNEQF
11	-	TRBV14	TRBJ2-7	ASSQGLSYEQY
12	TRBD1	TRBV2	TRBJ1-1	ARRTGRSSTEAF
11	-	TRBV6-6	TRBJ2-1	ASSYGGANEQF
12	-	TRBV2	TRBJ2-2	ASSGAGNTGELF
14	TRBD1	TRBV5-1	TRBJ2-7	ASSLGSQGQPYEQY
18	TRBD1	TRBV2	TRBJ2-6	ASSYRDRGRINTGANVLT
11	-	TRBV2	TRBJ2-5	ASSGVLLETQY
12	-	TRBV27	TRBJ2-1	ASSRGTSGNEQF
12	-	TRBV11-2	TRBJ2-1	ASSLGQGYNEQF
15	-	TRBV27	TRBJ1-2	ASSSRSAGMTNYGYT
12	-	TRBV10-3	TRBJ1-1	AISESFGETEAF
15	TRBD1	TRBV6-1	TRBJ1-4	ASSEGQGARRGEKLF
11	-	TRBV18	TRBJ2-7	ASSPGASYEQY
10	TRBD1	TRBV18	TRBJ2-1	ASSRQGNEQF
13	-	TRBV4-3	TRBJ2-3	ASSQDRQGLDTQY
13	-	TRBV5-1	TRBJ2-1	ASSRDSWGYNEQF
15	-	TRBV4-1	TRBJ1-1	ASSQESVDSWDTEAF
13	-	TRBV7-9	TRBJ1-2	ASSRATDGNYGYT
16	-	TRBV28	TRBJ2-2	ASSSKVISYYHPGELF
13	TRBD2	TRBV6-5	TRBJ2-3	ASRGGLAGTDTQY
12	-	TRBV10-3	TRBJ2-3	AISQGKSTDTQY
12	-	TRBV9	TRBJ2-2	ASSVVTNTGELF
12	-	TRBV6-1	TRBJ1-5	ASSEAGENQPQH
15	TRBD1	TRBV7-8	TRBJ1-2	ASSFRGTGGGNYGYT